The 8 T cell receptor beta chains presented below share a single source sample, sequenced in a study of T-cell memory formation after mild COVID-19. TCRdb reanalysed the 5' RACE reads using MiXCR and keeps one entry per CDR3 protein. The table lists fewer than 500,000 distinct CDR3 sequences, roughly 23% of them singletons, with under 15% in the top ten. Sequenced sample: PBMCs or a T cell subset sorted from them (not recorded which). The receptors derive from an adult woman who had mild COVID-19 (a few samples of this study predate the infection). Cell type and time point are not known.

This sequence joins TRBV12-3 or TRBV12-4 and TRBJ1-1, with 7 bases fitting TRBD1. CDR3 length equals 13 residues. Trimming at V came to 5 bases and at J to 5 bases, leaving 5 bases not matched to a gene. The CDR3, as DNA: TGTGCCAGCAGTCCCGGACAGGCAACTGAAGCTTTCTTT. Amino acids: CASSPGQATEAFF.

A few counts support this clonotype. The chain combines TRBV29-1 with TRBJ1-1; D not resolved. Trimming took off 5 bases at V and 6 bases at J, with 10 bases between the two ends. Per the germline V gene, CDR1 is SQVTM and CDR2 is ANQGSEA. The CDR3 has 11 residues. The DNA for the CDR3 is TGCAGCGTTAGCCGGGTTTCTGAAGCTTTCTTT. Translated: CSVSRVSEAFF.

This rearrangement joins TRBV29-1 to TRBJ2-1; 10 bases fit TRBD2. There are 14 residues in the CDR3. Looked up from germline, CDR1 is SQVTM and CDR2 is ANQGSEA. The V segment lost 3 bases and the J segment 9 bases; nucleotides outside the gene matches: 8. CDR3 sequence (DNA): TGCAGCGTTGAGGACCAGCGGGGGGGCGGTGAGCAGTTCTTC. Amino acid sequence: CSVEDQRGGGEQFF.

This clonotype occurred a few times. The chain uses TRBV2 and TRBJ2-1; no clear D gene. With 2 bases removed from V and 5 bases from J, the gap between germline ends came to 13 bases. The CDR3 is 15 residues long. The germline V gene encodes CDR1 SNHLY and CDR2 FYNNEI. In DNA form, the CDR3 reads TGTGCCAGCAGTGAACGAGCAGGTCCCAACAATGAGCAGTTCTTC. Amino acid sequence: CASSERAGPNNEQFF.

This clonotype was observed a handful of times. The chain employs TRBV5-5 and TRBJ1-1; perhaps TRBD1 as D (5 bases). There are 15 residues in the CDR3. CDR1 is SGHKS, CDR2 YYEKEE, per germline (reference sequence). Deletions cut 4 bases from V and 0 bases from J, with 13 bases between. DNA of the CDR3: TGTGCCAGCAGCCAACTCACAGGCATGAACACTGAAGCTTTCTTT. This codes for CASSQLTGMNTEAFF.

The gene calls are TRBV19 and TRBJ2-7; the match to TRBD2 covers 11 bases. Germline-derived CDR1 and CDR2 are LNHDA and SQIVND (reference sequence). With 4 bases clipped from V and 0 bases from J, the junction kept 8 bases outside the gene matches. The CDR3 covers 17 residues. CDR3: CASSRTSGPSSSYEQYF. As DNA, the CDR3 is TGTGCCAGTAGTAGGACTAGCGGGCCGAGTAGCTCCTACGAGCAGTACTTC.

This clonotype occurred many times. The chain has TRBV9 and TRBJ2-5; no clear D gene. V shed 1 base and J shed 1 base, with 8 bases lying between them. CDR1 is SGDLS and CDR2 is YYNGEE in the germline V gene. This CDR3 contains 14 residues. This chain's CDR3 is CASSVWPGQETQYF. The CDR3 nucleotides are TGTGCCAGCAGCGTATGGCCAGGCCAAGAGACCCAGTACTTC.

This clonotype appeared a few times. This chain joins TRBV6-5 and TRBJ1-1; 7 nucleotides line up with TRBD1. Trimming cost V 4 bases and J 7 bases; bases outside gene matches: 6. The CDR3 has 13 amino acids. The germline gives CDR1 MNHEY, CDR2 SVGAGI. This CDR3 is CASSFRQGNEAFF. In nucleotides, the CDR3 is TGTGCCAGCAGTTTTAGACAGGGTAATGAAGCTTTCTTT.